This is a list of T cell receptor beta chains from one sample in a study of shared clonotypes between healthy human individuals. The table came from immunoSEQ multiplex PCR; TCRdb's copy has only in-frame clones and leaves some out. The sample records around 700,000 clones, approximately 90% being singletons. Input material: naive CD8+ T cells sorted from blood. These receptors were collected from a man younger than 40 in good health. Each CDR3 is given without its conserved first and last residue. A D gene is named only where the DNA matches it firmly. Some rows have no size entry. The others give once, few or many, or a class for an expanded clone.

NA	TRBV28	TRBJ2-7	NA	ASSLRVGGLEYEQY
NA	TRBV21-1	TRBJ2-2	NA	ASSAQGLNSGELF
NA	TRBV7-9	TRBJ2-1	NA	ASSRTYNEQF
NA	TRBV27	TRBJ1-1	NA	ASSKNTEAF
NA	TRBV5-4	TRBJ2-3	TRBD2	ASSLGGGGTDTQY
NA	TRBV5-6	TRBJ2-1	TRBD2	ASSLGLAVNGQF
NA	TRBV11-2	TRBJ1-2	NA	ASSSTDGYT
NA	TRBV29-1	TRBJ2-1	NA	SAGGSNEQF
few	TRBV27	TRBJ2-5	NA	ASSLLGVGETQY
NA	TRBV5-1	TRBJ1-4	NA	ASSLPGSGEKLF
once	TRBV7-9	TRBJ1-1	NA	ATGPNMNTEAF
once	TRBV7-9	TRBJ2-3	NA	ASSLDSVADTQY
NA	TRBV7-3	TRBJ2-7	NA	ASSLMVAATYEQY
NA	TRBV5-4	TRBJ2-3	NA	ASSLVVGNTDTQY
NA	TRBV5-1	TRBJ2-2	NA	ASSLTYRTVEGWYAGELF
NA	TRBV9	TRBJ2-5	NA	ASSSSGLTSVETQY
NA	TRBV27	TRBJ2-5	TRBD2	ASSTRTSGRETQY
NA	TRBV7-6	TRBJ2-1	NA	ASSLVGSSYNEQF
NA	TRBV7-6	TRBJ2-5	NA	ASSLWVPQGRAFSSLQETQY
NA	TRBV13	TRBJ2-2	TRBD2	ASSLGLAGGPSRELF
NA	TRBV5-4	TRBJ1-2	TRBD1	ASSLSLGQGIYYGYT
NA	TRBV4-1	TRBJ2-7	NA	ASSPLGAGEQY
few	TRBV27	TRBJ2-7	NA	ASSWKGLGAYEQY
NA	TRBV5-1	TRBJ2-1	NA	ASSLGLNNEQF
NA	TRBV4-1	TRBJ2-5	NA	ASSQDLGEETQY
NA	TRBV6-1	TRBJ1-2	NA	ASSERLGYYGYT
few	TRBV28	TRBJ1-5	NA	ASSFEGNQPQH
many	TRBV6-4	TRBJ2-2	NA	ASSERDTGELF
NA	TRBV30	TRBJ2-3	NA	AWGTRSDTQY
once	TRBV5-6	TRBJ2-3	NA	ASSPTISADTQY